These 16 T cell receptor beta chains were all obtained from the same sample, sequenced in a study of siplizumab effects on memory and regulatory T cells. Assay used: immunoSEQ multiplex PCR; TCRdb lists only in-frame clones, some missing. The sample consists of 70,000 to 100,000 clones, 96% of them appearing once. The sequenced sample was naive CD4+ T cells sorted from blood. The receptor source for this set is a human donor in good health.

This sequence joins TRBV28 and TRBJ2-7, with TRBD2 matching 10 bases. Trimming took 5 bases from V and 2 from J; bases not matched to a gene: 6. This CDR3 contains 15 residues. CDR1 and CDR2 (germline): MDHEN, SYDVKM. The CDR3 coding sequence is TGTGCCAGCAGTAGAGCGGGGGGGCGAGCCTACGAGCAGTACTTC. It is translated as CASSRAGGRAYEQYF.

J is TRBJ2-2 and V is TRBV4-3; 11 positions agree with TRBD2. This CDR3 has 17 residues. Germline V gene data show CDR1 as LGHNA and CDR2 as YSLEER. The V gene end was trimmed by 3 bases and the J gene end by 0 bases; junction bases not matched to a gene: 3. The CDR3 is CASSHETSGANTGELFF. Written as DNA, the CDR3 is TGCGCCAGCAGCCACGAGACTAGCGGGGCGAACACCGGGGAGCTGTTTTTT.

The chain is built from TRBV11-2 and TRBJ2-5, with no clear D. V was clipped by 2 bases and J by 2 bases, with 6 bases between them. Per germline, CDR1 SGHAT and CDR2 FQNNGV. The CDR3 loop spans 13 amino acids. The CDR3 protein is CASSLSTQETQYF. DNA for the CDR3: TGTGCCAGCAGCTTAAGTACGCAAGAGACCCAGTACTTC.

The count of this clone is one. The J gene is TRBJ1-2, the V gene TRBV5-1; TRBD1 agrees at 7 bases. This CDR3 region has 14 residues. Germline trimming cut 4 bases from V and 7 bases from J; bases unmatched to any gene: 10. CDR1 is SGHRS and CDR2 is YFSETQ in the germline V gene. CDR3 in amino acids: CASSPTTGERGYTF. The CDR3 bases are TGCGCCAGCAGCCCGACTACAGGGGAGCGTGGCTACACCTTC. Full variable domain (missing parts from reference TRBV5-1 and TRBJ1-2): KAGVTQTPRYLIKTRGQQVTLSCSPISGHRSVSWYQQTPGQGLQFLFEYFSETQRNKGNFPGRFSGRQFSNSRSEMNVSTLELGDSALYLCASSPTTGERGYTFGSGTRLTVV.

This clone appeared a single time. CDR3 protein: CASSPGLATNNEQFF. The CDR3 DNA is TGTGCCAGCAGCCCGGGACTAGCGACCAACAATGAGCAGTTCTTC. This chain joins TRBV4-2 and TRBJ2-1; 10 positions match TRBD2. Germline V gene sequence: CDR1 LGHNA, CDR2 YNFKEQ. This CDR3 spans 15 amino acids. J gave up 5 bases and V 4 bases, and 5 bases lay outside the gene matches.

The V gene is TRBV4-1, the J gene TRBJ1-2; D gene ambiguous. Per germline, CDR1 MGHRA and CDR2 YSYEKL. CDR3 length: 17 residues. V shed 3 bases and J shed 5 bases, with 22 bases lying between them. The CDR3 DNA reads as TGCGCCAGCAGCCAGATTACAATACGCCGCGATTTATATGGCTACACCTTC. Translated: CASSQITIRRDLYGYTF.

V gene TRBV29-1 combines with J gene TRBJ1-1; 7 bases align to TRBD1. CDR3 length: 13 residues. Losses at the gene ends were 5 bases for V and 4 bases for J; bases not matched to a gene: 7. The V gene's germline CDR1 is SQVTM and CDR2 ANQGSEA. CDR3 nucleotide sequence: TGCAGCGTTATCGGACAGGCTGGCACTGAAGCTTTCTTT. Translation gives CSVIGQAGTEAFF. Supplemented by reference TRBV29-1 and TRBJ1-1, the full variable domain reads SAVISQKPSRDICQRGTSLTIQCQVDSQVTMMFWYRQQPGQSLTLIATANQGSEATYESGFVIDKFPISRPNLTFSTLTVSNMSPEDSSIYLCSVIGQAGTEAFFGQGTRLTVV.

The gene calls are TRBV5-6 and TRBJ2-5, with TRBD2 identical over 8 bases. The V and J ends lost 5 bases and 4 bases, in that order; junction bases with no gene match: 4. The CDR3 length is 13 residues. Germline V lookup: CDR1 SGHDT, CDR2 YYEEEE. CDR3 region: CASSLSGGETQYF. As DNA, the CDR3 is TGTGCCAGCAGTCTCAGCGGGGGAGAGACCCAGTACTTC.

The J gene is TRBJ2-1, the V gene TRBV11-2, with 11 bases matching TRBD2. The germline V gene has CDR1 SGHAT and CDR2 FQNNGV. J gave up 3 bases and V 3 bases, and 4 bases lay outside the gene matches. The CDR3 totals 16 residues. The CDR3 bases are TGTGCCAGCAGCTTGCCCGGGACTAGCGGCTACAATGAGCAGTTCTTC. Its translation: CASSLPGTSGYNEQFF.

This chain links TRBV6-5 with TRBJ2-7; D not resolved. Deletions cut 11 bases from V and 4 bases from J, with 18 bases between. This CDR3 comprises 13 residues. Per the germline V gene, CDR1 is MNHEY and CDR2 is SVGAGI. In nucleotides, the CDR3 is TGTGCCTCTCATCAGGCTAATCCTTACGAGCAGTACTTC. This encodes CASHQANPYEQYF.

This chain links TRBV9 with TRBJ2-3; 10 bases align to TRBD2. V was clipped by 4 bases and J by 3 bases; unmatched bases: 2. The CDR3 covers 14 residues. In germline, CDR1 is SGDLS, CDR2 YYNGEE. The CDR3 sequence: CASSPGLATDTQYF. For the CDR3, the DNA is TGTGCCAGCAGCCCGGGACTAGCGACAGATACGCAGTATTTT.

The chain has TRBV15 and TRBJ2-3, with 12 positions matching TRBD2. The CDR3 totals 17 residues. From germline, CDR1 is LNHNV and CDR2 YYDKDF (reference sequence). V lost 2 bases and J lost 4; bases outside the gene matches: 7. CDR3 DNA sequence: TGTGCCACCAGCAGACCCGGACTAGCGGGGATGGCAGATACGCAGTATTTT. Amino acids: CATSRPGLAGMADTQYF.

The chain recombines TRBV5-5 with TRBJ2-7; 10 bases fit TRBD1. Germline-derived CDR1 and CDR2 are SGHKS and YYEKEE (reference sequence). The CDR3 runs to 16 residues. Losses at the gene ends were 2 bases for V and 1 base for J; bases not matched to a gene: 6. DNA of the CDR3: TGTGCCAGCAGCTTAACCGGGACAGGGGTTTCCTACGAGCAGTACTTC. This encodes CASSLTGTGVSYEQYF.

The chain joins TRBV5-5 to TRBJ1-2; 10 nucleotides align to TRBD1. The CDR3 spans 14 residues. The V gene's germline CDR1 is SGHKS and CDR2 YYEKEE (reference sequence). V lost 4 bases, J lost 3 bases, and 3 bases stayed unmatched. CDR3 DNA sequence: TGTGCCAGCAGCAGGGGACAGGGGTACTATGGCTACACCTTC. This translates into CASSRGQGYYGYTF.

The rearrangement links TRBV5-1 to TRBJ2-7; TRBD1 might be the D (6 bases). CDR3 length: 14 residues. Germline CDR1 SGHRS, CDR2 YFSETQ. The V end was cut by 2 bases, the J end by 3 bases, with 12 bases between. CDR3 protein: CASSLDRNFYEQYF. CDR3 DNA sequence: TGCGCCAGCAGCTTAGACAGGAACTTCTACGAGCAGTACTTC. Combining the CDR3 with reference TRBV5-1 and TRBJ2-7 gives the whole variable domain KAGVTQTPRYLIKTRGQQVTLSCSPISGHRSVSWYQQTPGQGLQFLFEYFSETQRNKGNFPGRFSGRQFSNSRSEMNVSTLELGDSALYLCASSLDRNFYEQYFGPGTRLTVT.

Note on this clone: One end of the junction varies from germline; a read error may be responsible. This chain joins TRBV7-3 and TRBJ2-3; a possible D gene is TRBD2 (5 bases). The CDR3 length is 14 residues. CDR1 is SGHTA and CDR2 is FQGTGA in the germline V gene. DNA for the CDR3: TGTGCCAGCAGCTTAAACCCTAGCACCGATACGCAGTATTTT. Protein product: CASSLNPSTDTQYF.